This T cell receptor beta chain came from a study of blood T cell repertoires in COVID-19. CDR1 and CDR2 (germline): SGHTA, FQGNSA. The trim removed 3 bases at V and 3 bases at J, leaving 4 bases unmatched. The CDR3 consists of 15 residues. Data came from immunoSEQ multiplex PCR; TCRdb stores just in-frame clones and leaves some out. The sample consists of about 210,000 clones, about nine tenths of them appearing once. Sequences were obtained from PBMCs or T cells enriched from blood (not recorded which). The TCR comes from a young man in a cohort exposed to, infected with or recovered from COVID-19 (not recorded which). The V and J genes are TRBV7-2 and TRBJ1-2; 10 positions agree with TRBD1. The CDR3 DNA sequence: TGTGCCAGCAGCTTCCTTGGACAGGGGGACTATGGCTACACCTTC. Encoded protein: CASSFLGQGDYGYTF.